This entry is about one T cell receptor beta chain. Clones were sequenced by immunoSEQ multiplex PCR, and TCRdb holds only the in-frame ones, with some missing. There are 150,000 to 200,000 clones in the sample; about 85% occur only once, and about 22% lies in the top ten. The data originate from a study of blood T cell repertoires in COVID-19. Across the study: Researchers got acute and convalescent COVID-19 samples from the United States, Italy and Spain. PBMCs, B-cell-depleted T cells, or T cells were the source of the cDNA or gDNA that made up the material.

The germline V gene encodes CDR1 SGHRS and CDR2 YFSETQ. CDR3 size: 14 residues. V lost 5 bases to trimming and J lost 1 base, with 10 bases between them. The sequence came from a man in his fifties or sixties with active or convalescent COVID-19. The specimen was peripheral blood. The chain couples TRBV5-1 to TRBJ2-1; D might be TRBD1 (5 bases). In DNA, the CDR3 is TGCGCCAGCAGTTGGGGCGTTTCCTACAATGAGCAGTTCTTC. Protein: CASSWGVSYNEQFF.